This T cell receptor beta chain was identified during a study of shared clonotypes between healthy human individuals. Across the study: The study used three CD4 naive, three CD4 memory, two CD8 naive and one CD8 memory plate per donor.

Clones were read by immunoSEQ multiplex PCR, and TCRdb kept only the in-frame ones, dropping some. Of about 1 million clones listed, around 78% are singletons. Donation came from healthy HIV-negative adults that had no recent acute infections or vaccinations. Sample: memory CD4+ T cells from PBMCs. Subset described: CD45RA-negative fraction. The receptor's source is a man aged 18 to 29 in good health. Some clones in this sample may be carry-over from other donors' samples.

CDR3 nucleotides: TGTGCCAGCAGCTTGACTCAGCGGGATGGCTACACCTTC. It yields the protein CASSLTQRDGYTF. V and J are TRBV5-4 and TRBJ1-2; no clear D gene. The germline V gene has CDR1 SGHNT and CDR2 YYREEE (reference sequence). V was trimmed by 1 base and J by 6 bases, leaving 10 bases between them. This CDR3 region has 13 residues.